The rows below give T cell receptor beta chains drawn from one sample of a study of blood T cell dynamics during melanoma immunotherapy. Generated by immunoSEQ multiplex PCR, the TCRdb table keeps only in-frame clones and is missing some. The data hold around 10,000 clones, with over 70% observed a single time. The starting material was blood, obtained from a patient treated with checkpoint blockade. The receptors were sampled from a human donor with melanoma. Each CDR3 is given without its conserved first and last residue. Size values are once, few and many counts, or a class for expanded clones, and some rows have none.

cdr3_aa	v_call	j_call	clone_size
ASSPRGWQDSNQPQH	TRBV18	TRBJ1-5	NA
SVEEGRGQPQH	TRBV29-1	TRBJ1-5	NA
ASGRDSYNSPLH	TRBV7-9	TRBJ1-6	NA
ASSQGRVSYNEQF	TRBV14	TRBJ2-1	NA
ASSLAGSNTIY	TRBV5-4	TRBJ1-3	NA
ASSFYPASSGANVLT	TRBV7-2	TRBJ2-6	NA
ASSAQGVSPLH	TRBV4-2	TRBJ1-6	NA
ASSLGGASNIQY	TRBV9	TRBJ2-4	NA
SAGDGYPQF	TRBV20-1	TRBJ2-1	NA
ASSSSTGTHSPLH	TRBV6-5	TRBJ1-6	NA
ASSERDGFNEKLF	TRBV6-1	TRBJ1-4	NA
ASSLARAAQY	TRBV7-2	TRBJ2-5	NA
ASSGGGPPYEQY	TRBV9	TRBJ2-7	NA
ASSYNRNYGYT	TRBV6-5	TRBJ1-2	NA
ASSQDYGDRVKKLF	TRBV4-2	TRBJ1-4	NA
ASCQVTGNTIY	TRBV6-1	TRBJ1-3	NA
ASRPGGSNTGELF	TRBV27	TRBJ2-2	NA
ASSSTGTPNANYGYT	TRBV11-2	TRBJ1-2	few
ASREITETGTDTQY	TRBV5-6	TRBJ2-3	NA
ASSSLYGRVDTEAF	TRBV7-8	TRBJ1-1	once
ASSPRGGAADTQY	TRBV9	TRBJ2-3	NA
ASSPPAGLTF	TRBV7-9	TRBJ1-1	NA
ASIPRGISYGYT	TRBV6-1	TRBJ1-2	NA
ASSPDRANTDTQY	TRBV5-1	TRBJ2-3	once
ASSLGVSRNTEAF	TRBV5-5	TRBJ1-1	NA
ASSLKGTGNEKLF	TRBV7-9	TRBJ1-4	NA
ASSPRPGTRNYNEQF	TRBV7-2	TRBJ2-1	NA
SVELFTGNTIY	TRBV29-1	TRBJ1-3	NA
ASSAGTGTYNEQF	TRBV27	TRBJ2-1	NA
ASSLTGADGYT	TRBV7-6	TRBJ1-2	NA
SASGGYGYT	TRBV20-1	TRBJ1-2	NA
ASSLEAANTGELF	TRBV5-1	TRBJ2-2	NA
ASSTQGGDTEAF	TRBV5-5	TRBJ1-1	NA
ASRPQGKDYGYT	TRBV6-1	TRBJ1-2	NA
AISESGGDTDTQY	TRBV10-3	TRBJ2-3	NA
ASSFAIDRGGTEAF	TRBV5-1	TRBJ1-1	NA
ASGPQTGSDYGYT	TRBV6-5	TRBJ1-2	NA
ASSLRGQGASNQPQH	TRBV5-8	TRBJ1-5	NA
ASSLGGTGELF	TRBV11-3	TRBJ2-2	NA
ASSQDLVGTGNGYT	TRBV4-1	TRBJ1-2	NA
ASSQDLDRVYEQY	TRBV4-3	NA	once
ASLNGGGNTGELF	TRBV19	TRBJ2-2	NA
ASSLGEITGELF	TRBV7-2	TRBJ2-2	NA
ASSLGGAEAF	TRBV7-8	TRBJ1-1	NA
ASSLGGVLLDTQY	TRBV7-2	TRBJ2-3	NA
ASSSGTSGVYTGELF	TRBV5-1	TRBJ2-2	NA